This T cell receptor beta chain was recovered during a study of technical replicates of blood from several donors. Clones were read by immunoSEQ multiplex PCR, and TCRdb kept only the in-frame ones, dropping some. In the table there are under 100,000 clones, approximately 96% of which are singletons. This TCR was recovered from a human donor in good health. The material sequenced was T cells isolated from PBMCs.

CDR3: CASSETWTGQETQYF. The CDR3 DNA reads TGCGCCAGCAGCGAAACCTGGACGGGACAAGAGACCCAGTACTTC. The chain is built from TRBV4-1 and TRBJ2-5; D might be TRBD2 (5 bases). Germline CDR1 reads MGHRA; CDR2 reads YSYEKL. Trimming cost V 5 bases and J 2 bases, with 15 bases left between them. The CDR3 has 15 amino acids.